These 16 T cell receptor beta chains were all obtained from the same sample, sequenced in a study of cytomegalovirus exposure and HLA in healthy donors. The PCR ran on 60 Vbeta and 13 Jbeta primers. Method: immunoSEQ multiplex PCR; TCRdb's copy keeps in-frame clones and lacks some. The data show 200,000 to 250,000 clones, approximately 78% seen once. Material: PBMCs. Receptor source: a male donor in good health and CMV-seronegative.

This chain uses TRBV9 with TRBJ2-7, with D possibly being TRBD1 (6 bases). The CDR3 contains 15 residues. Trimming cost V 0 bases and J 3 bases, with 13 bases left between them. Germline V gives CDR1 SGDLS, CDR2 YYNGEE. CDR3 sequence: CASSVAETGYYEQYF. The DNA for the CDR3 is TGTGCCAGCAGCGTAGCTGAGACAGGCTACTACGAGCAGTACTTC. Together with reference TRBV9 and TRBJ2-7, the CDR3 gives the full variable domain: DSGVTQTPKHLITATGQRVTLRCSPRSGDLSVYWYQQSLDQGLQFLIQYYNGEERAKGNILERFSAQQFPDLHSELNLSSLELGDSALYFCASSVAETGYYEQYFGPGTRLTVT.

The V gene is TRBV7-8, the J gene TRBJ1-2; D might be TRBD1 (5 bases). V was trimmed by 3 bases and J by 4 bases, leaving 15 bases between them. This CDR3 comprises 15 residues. Germline V gene lookup returns CDR1 SGHVS and CDR2 FQNEAQ. The CDR3 DNA sequence: TGTGCCAGCAGCTTGCGGGGAGGGACCGGCTATGGCTACACCTTC. Translated: CASSLRGGTGYGYTF. The whole variable domain, filled in from reference TRBV7-8 and TRBJ1-2, reads GAGVSQSPRYKVAKRGQDVALRCDPISGHVSLFWYQQALGQGPEFLTYFQNEAQLDKSGLPSDRFFAERPEGSVSTLKIQRTQQEDSAVYLCASSLRGGTGYGYTFGSGTRLTVV.

The gene calls are TRBV28 and TRBJ2-7; TRBD1 matches 8 bases. The length of the CDR3 is 15 residues. The junction had 15 bases not matched to a gene; V was cut back by 7 bases and J by 7 bases. CDR1 and CDR2 (germline): MDHEN, SYDVKM. CDR3 sequence (DNA): TGTGCCAGCACCACTCGGTGGGACAGGCATTGGGAGCAGTACTTC. Amino acids: CASTTRWDRHWEQYF.

This clone came up once. The chain is built from TRBV7-3 and TRBJ2-1; 7 nucleotides match TRBD2. Germline lookup yields CDR1 SGHTA and CDR2 FQGTGA. The V segment lost 0 bases and the J segment 8 bases; nucleotides outside the gene matches: 7. This CDR3 spans 15 amino acids. CDR3 DNA sequence: TGTGCCAGCAGCTTAACAGGTGGGAGGGCCGATGAGCAGTTCTTC. This codes for CASSLTGGRADEQFF. The entire variable domain, with the rest obtained from reference TRBV7-3 and TRBJ2-1, is as follows: GAGVSQTPSNKVTEKGKYVELRCDPISGHTALYWYRQSLGQGPEFLIYFQGTGAADDSGLPNDRFFAVRPEGSVSTLKIQRTERGDSAVYLCASSLTGGRADEQFFGPGTRLTVL.

V is TRBV29-1 and J is TRBJ2-7, with 7 positions matching TRBD1. Germline values: CDR1 SQVTM, CDR2 ANQGSEA. This CDR3 has 13 amino acids. V lost 7 bases and J lost 4; bases outside the gene matches: 10. CDR3 region: CSAPSTGLYEQYF. The CDR3 region has the DNA TGCAGCGCCCCCTCGACAGGGCTTTACGAGCAGTACTTC.

A word on this clone: An end of the junction does not agree with germline; a read error may underlie this. The V and J genes are TRBV29-1 and TRBJ1-2; 8 bases line up with TRBD1. The CDR3 is made up of 14 amino acids. CDR1 is SQVTM, CDR2 ANQGSEA, per germline. The chain's CDR3 is CSVEGQGEVYGYTF. The CDR3 coding sequence is TGCAGCGTGGAAGGACAGGGAGAAGTCTATGGCTACACCTTC. Full variable domain (outside the CDR3, taken from reference TRBV29-1 and TRBJ1-2): SAVISQKPSRDICQRGTSLTIQCQVDSQVTMMFWYRQQPGQSLTLIATANQGSEATYESGFVIDKFPISRPNLTFSTLTVSNMSPEDSSIYLCSVEGQGEVYGYTFGSGTRLTVV.

This chain uses TRBV7-3 with TRBJ2-7, with 8 bases aligning to TRBD1. Unmatched junction bases numbered 12, after V lost 1 base and J lost 7 bases. The length of the CDR3 is 16 residues. CDR1 and CDR2 from the germline V gene are SGHTA and FQGTGA. The CDR3 DNA follows: TGTGCCAGCAGCTTAATAGGAGCAGGGGGCGTCGGGGAGCAGTACTTC. Its translation: CASSLIGAGGVGEQYF.

V usage is TRBV5-1 and J usage is TRBJ2-1; TRBD2 aligns across 7 bases. Germline V gene sequence: CDR1 SGHRS, CDR2 YFSETQ. CDR3 length: 14 amino acids. V dropped 0 bases and J dropped 6; count of bases not matched to a gene: 3. CDR3 bases: TGCGCCAGCAGCTTGGGTGGCGGGAGCAATGAGCAGTTCTTC. It codes for CASSLGGGSNEQFF.

The rearrangement joins TRBV10-1 to TRBJ1-5; no definite D call. V dropped 1 base and J dropped 0 bases, with 7 bases sitting between them. Looked up from germline, CDR1 is WNHNN and CDR2 is SYGVQD (reference sequence). The CDR3 totals 15 residues. CDR3 coding DNA: TGCGCCAGCAGTGAGTTAGCCTATAGCAATCAGCCCCAGCATTTT. Protein product: CASSELAYSNQPQHF.

This chain joins TRBV28 and TRBJ2-3, with TRBD1 matching 11 bases. This CDR3 region has 16 residues. V dropped 7 bases and J dropped 3; count of bases not matched to a gene: 9. Germline CDR1 reads MDHEN; CDR2 reads SYDVKM. CDR3 protein: CASTTPGTGGTDTQYF. For the CDR3, the DNA is TGTGCCAGCACCACCCCCGGGACAGGGGGAACAGATACGCAGTATTTT.

This chain connects TRBV7-6 to TRBJ2-3; 9 bases line up with TRBD2. The CDR3 covers 17 residues. With 1 base clipped from V and 6 bases from J, the junction kept 11 bases outside the gene matches. The germline gives CDR1 SGHVS, CDR2 FNYEAQ. The CDR3 sequence: CASSLGSGSGRSDTQYF. DNA for the CDR3: TGTGCCAGCAGCTTAGGGTCGGGGAGCGGGAGGTCTGATACGCAGTATTTT.

This clone turned up a few times. A read error may account for a junction end that differs from germline. The rearrangement links TRBV7-9 to TRBJ2-1; D perhaps matches TRBD2 (6 bases). The CDR3 has 12 amino acids. Germline CDR1 and CDR2: SEHNR and FQNEAQ (reference sequence). CDR3 in DNA: TGTTCCAGCAGCCTAGCCGGGGGTGAGCAGTTCTTC. This translates into CSSSLAGGEQFF.

This chain connects TRBV29-1 to TRBJ2-1; 10 bases are a match to TRBD1. V lost 4 bases to trimming and J lost 7 bases; unmatched junction nucleotides: 19. This CDR3 spans 18 amino acids. The germline V gene has CDR1 SQVTM and CDR2 ANQGSEA. The CDR3 protein is CSVVGQGGRAAGWNEQFF. The CDR3 DNA reads TGCAGCGTTGTAGGACAGGGGGGACGGGCAGCGGGATGGAATGAGCAGTTCTTC.

The gene calls are TRBV19 and TRBJ2-1; 9 bases line up with TRBD1. The CDR3 runs 14 residues. CDR1 and CDR2 (germline): LNHDA, SQIVND (reference sequence). Germline trimming cut 3 bases from V and 7 bases from J; bases unmatched to any gene: 4. CDR3 protein: CASSIRDRANEQFF. As DNA, the CDR3 is TGTGCCAGTAGTATCCGGGACAGGGCGAATGAGCAGTTCTTC.

In its sample, this clone was seen a few times. This chain connects TRBV29-1 to TRBJ1-4, with a tentative D call TRBD1 (5 bases). The CDR3 length is 13 residues. Germline V gene data show CDR1 as SQVTM and CDR2 as ANQGSEA. Trimming left V 4 bases short and J 6 bases short, with 12 bases between. CDR3 sequence: CSVVGDSDEKLFF. DNA for the CDR3: TGCAGCGTTGTTGGTGACAGCGATGAAAAACTGTTTTTT.

This chain connects TRBV2 to TRBJ2-7; TRBD2 matches 8 bases. The CDR3 extends over 14 amino acids. Germline CDR1 is SNHLY and CDR2 is FYNNEI. V lost 6 bases to trimming and J lost 7 bases; unmatched junction nucleotides: 11. As DNA, the CDR3 is TGTGCCAGCAGATCCCCCAGCGGGAGAGGGGAGCAGTACTTC. Amino acid sequence: CASRSPSGRGEQYF.